This entry is about one TCR beta chain. Its matching antigen is unknown. The authors carried out high-throughput sequencing of TCR beta. They applied it to CD8+ and CD4+ T cells obtained from blood. V lost 4 bases, J lost 3 bases, and 5 bases stayed unmatched. This CDR3 spans 13 amino acids. From germline, CDR1 is SQVTM and CDR2 ANQGSEA. This record belongs to a study of CD8 T cells in Susac syndrome. Whole-study findings and limits: Acknowledgment was made by the study that its TCR sequencing and HLA analysis involved a relatively small number of individuals.

An input of 0.5 to 1 ug of RNA was subjected to reverse transcription using random hexamers. TCRdb analysed the immunoSEQ multiplex PCR reads with MiXCR anew, one entry per CDR3 protein. Here the sample spans 150,000 to 200,000 distinct CDR3 sequences, just over 90% being singletons. The rearrangement uses TRBV29-1 and TRBJ1-1, with 7 bases lining up with TRBD1. The receptor was isolated from a human donor in good health. Sequenced sample: CD4+ T cells from PBMCs. The CDR3 region is CSVGSRGDTEAFF. CDR3 nucleotides: TGCAGCGTTGGGTCCAGGGGGGACACTGAAGCTTTCTTT.